This T cell receptor beta chain originates from a study of CD8+ T cells in alopecia areata (dated by TCRdb to 2016 to 2019). Concerning the study at large: The treated patients, all with moderate-to-severe alopecia areata, were enrolled in an open-label pilot trial of oral tofacitinib given at 5 to 10 mg twice daily. Patients stayed on tofacitinib for 6 to 18 months and then had 6 months of follow-up off drug so that delayed response and recurrence could be assessed. High-throughput TCRbeta sequencing was used to examine T cell clonal expansion in alopecia areata in both the C3H/HeJ mouse model and human patients. Scalp tissue and sorted CD4+ and CD8+ peripheral blood T cells from patchy and totalis/universalis alopecia areata patients and from healthy controls were covered by human TCRbeta sequencing. Tofacitinib-treated patients had biopsies at baseline and at 4 and 24 weeks of treatment, with a later scalp biopsy in several patients. Scalp clonality was compared across normal scalp (n=4), patchy alopecia areata scalp (n=8), and alopecia totalis/universalis scalp (n=8). The RNA source kit depended on sample type: the PAXgene miRNA kit for fixed scalp, the miRNeasy kit for PBMCs, and the RNeasy kit for mouse skin. TCRbeta CDR3 regions were amplified by immunoSEQ multiplex PCR with 35 Vbeta forward and 13 Jbeta reverse primers.

Points the paper makes about the study in general: Shared TCR sequences between patients were less evident than in mice, which may be partly attributable to HLA diversity in the patient population. Compared with normal scalp, lesional scalp, particularly in alopecia totalis/universalis, had higher clonality and more expanded CD8+ clones, which suggests antigenic drive. Unlike mouse skin, which is dominated by gammadelta T cells, normal human skin has resident alphabeta T cells that are also sequenced, and this complicates analysis of the scalp TCR repertoire.

A note on this clone: Which antigen it targets is not known. No base quality values were provided; no much bigger clone lies one nucleotide off.

The time point label for this specimen denotes: baseline before oral tofacitinib. From alopecia areata patients, peripheral blood was collected along with lesional scalp punch biopsies. PBMCs were isolated by density centrifugation and stained for CD3, CD4 and CD8, and CD4+ and CD8+ T cells were sorted on a FACSAria. Trimming takes 4 bases from V and 7 bases from J, and the germline ends sit 14 bases apart. The germline V gene gives CDR1 as SQVTM and CDR2 as ANQGSEA. Reading from cysteine to phenylalanine, the CDR3 counts 13 amino acids. Only the CDR3 portion is preserved as DNA: 39 bases, with reading frame beginning at the first base. Receptor libraries were prepared by the immunoSEQ multiplex PCR assay. RNA was extracted from all samples and reverse transcribed into cDNA, which served as template for TCR sequencing. First-strand cDNA was synthesized using SuperScript III with a 2:1 mix of oligo-dT and random hexamers. Amplification bias was assessed with a synthetic immune receptor repertoire, and residual bias was removed computationally. The published analysis was carried out like this. After raw reads were preprocessed to remove errors, the CDR3 was defined following IMGT conventions as running from the conserved cysteine to phenylalanine. Clonality was calculated as 1 minus Shannon entropy normalized by log2 of the number of productive unique TCRs. CD4 or CD8 identity of scalp clones was inferred by cross-referencing scalp TCRbeta sequences with sorted blood CD4 and CD8 repertoires. Sourced from immuneACCESS, this table was stored by TCRdb with only in-frame sequences that have V and J called. A share of the clones is absent; for the studies checked, an unresolved V gene accounts for under half, and the remainder has no known explanation. The D gene and trimming were derived from the DNA, and the V and J assignments and clone size from that table. The sample table lists about 250,000 clones, 67% of them with a count of one. The ten biggest clones cover around 1.2% of the sample.

This specimen was CD4+ T cells sorted from blood, taken at week 0. The origin of this receptor is a human donor with alopecia areata. In this chain, TRBV29-1 is recombined with TRBJ1-5, with the D gene not confidently named. The CDR3 here reads CSVGWGIGQPQHF. The sequenced DNA: TGCAGCGTTGGGTGGGGTATTGGGCAGCCCCAGCATTTT.